Below are 10 T cell receptor beta chains sequenced from a single sample in a study of radiotherapy plus CTLA-4 blockade in lung cancer. Assay used: immunoSEQ multiplex PCR; TCRdb lists only in-frame clones, some missing. The table shows more than 40,000 clones, with over 75% occurring only once. This specimen consisted of peripheral blood, obtained from a patient treated with radiotherapy plus ipilimumab. Receptor source: a human donor with non-small cell lung cancer whose response to radiotherapy plus ipilimumab could not be evaluated.

The chain recombines TRBV4-2 with TRBJ2-1; 8 bases map to TRBD2. V lost 0 bases, J lost 0 bases, and 4 bases stayed unmatched. This CDR3 region has 17 residues. The V gene's germline CDR1 is LGHNA and CDR2 YNFKEQ. CDR3 nucleotide sequence: TGTGCCAGCAGCCAAGAAGTCGGGGGGGGCTCCTACAATGAGCAGTTCTTC. It specifies CASSQEVGGGSYNEQFF.

J is TRBJ1-1 and V is TRBV5-1; the match to TRBD1 covers 9 bases. V dropped 7 bases and J dropped 0; count of bases not matched to a gene: 10. Germline V gene data show CDR1 as SGHRS and CDR2 as YFSETQ. This CDR3 has 16 amino acids. CDR3 sequence: CASFPGQGRVNTEAFF. The CDR3 nucleotides read TGCGCCAGCTTTCCGGGACAGGGTCGCGTGAACACTGAAGCTTTCTTT.

The chain joins TRBV7-9 to TRBJ1-1, with a tentative D call TRBD1 (5 bases). V was pared by 8 bases and J by 1 base, with 11 bases between. There are 13 residues in the CDR3. The germline V gene has CDR1 SEHNR and CDR2 FQNEAQ (reference sequence). CDR3 bases: TGTGCCAGCGGACCACAGGCGAACACTGAAGCTTTCTTT. Translated, it gives CASGPQANTEAFF.

This chain uses TRBV19 with TRBJ2-1; 11 bases align to TRBD2. Germline values: CDR1 LNHDA, CDR2 SQIVND (reference sequence). J gave up 4 bases and V 3 bases, and 5 bases lay outside the gene matches. The CDR3 length is 16 residues. In nucleotides, the CDR3 is TGTGCCAGTAGTATCGGACCTAGCGGGAGGTACAATGAGCAGTTCTTC. Residues: CASSIGPSGRYNEQFF. Looking up the rest from reference TRBV19 and TRBJ2-1 gives the full variable domain: DGGITQSPKYLFRKEGQNVTLSCEQNLNHDAMYWYRQDPGQGLRLIYYSQIVNDFQKGDIAEGYSVSREKKESFPLTVTSAQKNPTAFYLCASSIGPSGRYNEQFFGPGTRLTVL.

The chain carries TRBV5-1 and TRBJ2-1; 11 bases are shared with TRBD1. CDR3 length: 14 residues. CDR1 and CDR2 (germline): SGHRS, YFSETQ. V gave up 4 bases and J gave up 9 bases; unmatched junction bases: 6. The CDR3 DNA reads TGCGCCAGCAGCCCGGACAGGGGGCCCGGTGAGCAGTTCTTC. Translation: CASSPDRGPGEQFF.

The chain links TRBV6-6 to TRBJ2-1, with no clear D. CDR1 MNHNY and CDR2 SVGAGI come from the germline V gene (reference sequence). Trimming stripped 6 bases from V and 8 bases from J, with 23 bases between. CDR3 length: 16 residues. CDR3 loop: CASSSQSAAPRDEQFF. DNA of the CDR3: TGTGCCAGCAGCTCCCAATCGGCGGCGCCTCGCGATGAGCAGTTCTTC.

This clone was observed a single time. The chain joins TRBV6-1 to TRBJ2-7, with D possibly matching TRBD1 (6 bases). CDR3 length equals 15 residues. Per the germline V gene, CDR1 is MNHNS and CDR2 is SASEGT. V lost 3 bases and J lost 3, with 15 bases in between. The CDR3 coding sequence is TGTGCCAGCAGTGATCCAGGGGCGGGCAGCTACGAGCAGTACTTC. Translating gives CASSDPGAGSYEQYF.

This clone has a single count. Here the CDR3 DNA reads TGCAGCGTTGTGACGGACACCTGGCACGGCTACACCTTC. Translating gives CSVVTDTWHGYTF. The chain has TRBV29-1 and TRBJ1-2; perhaps TRBD1 as D (5 bases). The CDR3 contains 13 residues. The germline V gene has CDR1 SQVTM and CDR2 ANQGSEA. Trimming left V 4 bases short and J 8 bases short, with 17 bases between. The full variable domain, rest sourced from reference TRBV29-1 and TRBJ1-2, is SAVISQKPSRDICQRGTSLTIQCQVDSQVTMMFWYRQQPGQSLTLIATANQGSEATYESGFVIDKFPISRPNLTFSTLTVSNMSPEDSSIYLCSVVTDTWHGYTFGSGTRLTVV.

The count of this clone is one. The rearrangement links TRBV19 to TRBJ1-3; maybe TRBD1 (6 bases). V lost 9 bases and J lost 0, with 9 bases in between. The germline gives CDR1 LNHDA, CDR2 SQIVND (reference sequence). The CDR3 spans 13 residues. The chain's CDR3 is CASSTGSGNTIYF. The CDR3 nucleotides read TGTGCCAGCTCGACAGGCTCTGGAAACACCATATATTTT.

The chain combines TRBV19 with TRBJ2-1; 9 nucleotides match TRBD2. The CDR3 contains 16 residues. Losses at the gene ends were 6 bases for V and 7 bases for J; bases not matched to a gene: 13. Germline CDR1 is LNHDA and CDR2 is SQIVND (reference sequence). The CDR3 loop is CASRGGSGSTGNEQFF. The CDR3 nucleotides are TGTGCCAGTAGAGGTGGTAGCGGGAGTACCGGGAATGAGCAGTTCTTC.